What follows is one T cell receptor (beta chain) and its context. Its antigen remains unidentified. These data originate in a study of shared clonotypes between healthy human individuals. On the study more broadly: For every donor, three CD4 naive, three CD4 memory, two CD8 naive and one CD8 memory plates were used. Overall study results and limits: Relative to memory subsets, naive subsets generally showed larger estimated richness.

The data were produced by immunoSEQ multiplex PCR, yet TCRdb's version contains in-frame clones alone and is incomplete. The sample consists of about 980,000 clones, 76% of them appearing once. Looked up from germline, CDR1 is SGHVS and CDR2 is FQNEAQ. CDR3 length equals 18 residues. V trimming: 0 bases; J trimming: 4 bases; junction bases outside the gene matches: 8. Participating donors were healthy, HIV-negative adults free of recent acute infections or vaccinations. V gene TRBV7-8 combines with J gene TRBJ2-4; 11 nucleotides line up with TRBD2. This TCR derives from a man between 18 and 35 years old in good health. The specimen was memory CD4+ T cells sorted from blood. Subset defined: CD45RA-negative fraction. The CDR3 nucleotides are TGTGCCAGCAGCTTAGCCTATCGGGTAGCGGGAGGGAAAAACATTCAGTACTTC. Residues: CASSLAYRVAGGKNIQYF. Filled out from reference TRBV7-8 and TRBJ2-4, the complete variable domain reads GAGVSQSPRYKVAKRGQDVALRCDPISGHVSLFWYQQALGQGPEFLTYFQNEAQLDKSGLPSDRFFAERPEGSVSTLKIQRTQQEDSAVYLCASSLAYRVAGGKNIQYFGAGTRLSVL.